This T cell receptor (beta chain) was identified during a study of blood T cell repertoires in COVID-19. Study background: Samples representing acute and convalescent COVID-19 were sourced from the United States, Italy and Spain. In each case, the material was cDNA or gDNA derived from T cells, B-cell-depleted T cells, or PBMCs.

In the study's own analysis: Using reference gene primer amplification, nucleated cell counts were estimated. Using immunoSEQ multiplex PCR, the repertoire was profiled, and TCRdb retains in-frame clones only, with some absent. V and J calls plus clone size are reproduced from that table; the DNA served to infer D and trimming. Of around 200,000 clones detected, 80% to 90% appear once; the ten largest clones hold about a tenth. CDR1 and CDR2 from the germline V gene are MNHNS and SASEGT. The length of the CDR3 is 14 residues. The V gene lost 2 bases and the J gene lost 1 base, with 7 bases spanning the gap.

The TCR sequence derives from a human donor with active or convalescent COVID-19. The donor label of this sample is uncertain. V and J are TRBV6-1 and TRBJ2-3; TRBD1 might be the D (5 bases). What was sequenced was peripheral blood. The CDR3 nucleotides read TGTGCCAGCAGTGAACAGGGCCGCACAGATACGCAGTATTTT. It translates to CASSEQGRTDTQYF.